The T cell receptor beta chain under discussion was sequenced for a study of shared clonotypes between healthy human individuals. On the study more broadly: Each donor contributed plates that comprised three CD4 naive, three CD4 memory, two CD8 naive and one CD8 memory.

To note about this clone: Other DNA sequences in the sample encode the same CDR3.

Here immunoSEQ multiplex PCR was the method, and the copy in TCRdb shows in-frame clones only, minus some. The sample lists about 2.5 million clones; around 90% were seen once. The germline CDR1 and CDR2 sequences are LGHNT and FRNRAP. The CDR3 sequence is 15 residues long. Unmatched junction bases numbered 2, after V lost 2 bases and J lost 6 bases. Sequenced: naive CD4+ T cells from PBMCs. The subset denotes: CD45RA+ positively selected. V usage is TRBV12-5 and J usage is TRBJ2-1, with 12 bases identical to TRBD2. The sequence derives from a man aged 18 to 29 in good health. Some clones in this sample may be carry-over from other donors' samples. The CDR3 loop reads CASGLRLAGANEQFF. CDR3 in DNA: TGTGCTAGTGGTTTGAGACTAGCGGGAGCCAATGAGCAGTTCTTC.